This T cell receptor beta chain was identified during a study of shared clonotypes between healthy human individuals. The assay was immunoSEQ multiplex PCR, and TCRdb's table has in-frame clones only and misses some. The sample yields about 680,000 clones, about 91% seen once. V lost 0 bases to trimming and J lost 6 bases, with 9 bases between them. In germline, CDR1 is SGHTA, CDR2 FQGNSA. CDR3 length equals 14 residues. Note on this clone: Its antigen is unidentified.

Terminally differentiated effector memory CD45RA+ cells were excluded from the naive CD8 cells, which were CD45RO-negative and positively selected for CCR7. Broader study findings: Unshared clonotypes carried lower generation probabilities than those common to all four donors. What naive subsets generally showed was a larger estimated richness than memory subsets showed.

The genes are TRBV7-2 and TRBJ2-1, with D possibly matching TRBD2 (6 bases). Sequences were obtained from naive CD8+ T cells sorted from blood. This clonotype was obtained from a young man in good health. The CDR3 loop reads CASSLAGGPNEQFF. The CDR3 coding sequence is TGTGCCAGCAGCTTAGCGGGAGGCCCCAATGAGCAGTTCTTC.